Following are 28 T cell receptor beta chains from one sample sequenced in a study of cytomegalovirus exposure and HLA in healthy donors. 13 Jbeta primers and 60 Vbeta primers were used for the PCR. Method: immunoSEQ multiplex PCR; TCRdb's copy keeps in-frame clones and lacks some. Among some 160,000 clones listed, 77% were seen once. Sequences were obtained from PBMCs. These receptors were collected from a woman in her 30s in good health and CMV-seronegative.

In its sample, this clone was seen once. V gene TRBV5-4 combines with J gene TRBJ2-2; D ambiguous. V gave up 4 bases and J gave up 2 bases, with 6 bases separating them. The germline CDR1 and CDR2 sequences are SGHNT and YYREEE (reference sequence). This CDR3 is 13 amino acids long. The CDR3 sequence: CASSQTNTGELFF. CDR3 sequence (DNA): TGTGCCAGCAGCCAGACAAACACCGGGGAGCTGTTTTTT. Filled out from reference TRBV5-4 and TRBJ2-2, the complete variable domain reads ETGVTQSPTHLIKTRGQQVTLRCSSQSGHNTVSWYQQALGQGPQFIFQYYREEENGRGNFPPRFSGLQFPNYSSELNVNALELDDSALYLCASSQTNTGELFFGEGSRLTVL.

The chain joins TRBV25-1 to TRBJ2-1; 12 bases fit TRBD1. Trimming cost V 0 bases and J 8 bases; bases outside gene matches: 8. The CDR3 sequence is 17 residues long. CDR1 MGHDK and CDR2 SYGVNS come from the germline V gene. The CDR3 DNA follows: TGTGCCAGCAGTGAATATGGGCTGGGACAGGGGGCCTATGAGCAGTTCTTC. Residues: CASSEYGLGQGAYEQFF.

This chain connects TRBV7-3 to TRBJ2-1, with 9 bases that match TRBD2. This CDR3 has 17 amino acids. With V trimmed by 4 bases and J by 8 bases, 15 bases remained unmatched. Germline values: CDR1 SGHTA, CDR2 FQGTGA. The CDR3 reads CASSSPVGRGGLDEQFF. In nucleotides, the CDR3 is TGTGCCAGCAGCTCTCCGGTTGGGCGGGGGGGCCTAGATGAGCAGTTCTTC. The whole variable domain, filled in from reference TRBV7-3 and TRBJ2-1, reads GAGVSQTPSNKVTEKGKYVELRCDPISGHTALYWYRQSLGQGPEFLIYFQGTGAADDSGLPNDRFFAVRPEGSVSTLKIQRTERGDSAVYLCASSSPVGRGGLDEQFFGPGTRLTVL.

V and J are TRBV7-3 and TRBJ2-1; 8 bases match TRBD2. The CDR3 totals 12 residues. V lost 4 bases, J lost 10 bases, and 3 bases stayed unmatched. The V gene's germline CDR1 is SGHTA and CDR2 FQGTGA. CDR3 loop: CASSSTSGEQFF. The CDR3 DNA sequence: TGTGCCAGCAGCTCTACTAGCGGAGAGCAGTTCTTC.

This clone was recorded once. J is TRBJ1-5 and V is TRBV6-1; 7 bases align to TRBD1. V lost 6 bases and J lost 14; bases outside the gene matches: 13. Germline CDR1 reads MNHNS; CDR2 reads SASEGT. This CDR3 has 13 residues. This CDR3 reads CASSEPDRAKEHF. The CDR3 region has the DNA TGTGCCAGCAGCGAACCCGACAGGGCAAAGGAGCATTTT.

This chain joins TRBV19 and TRBJ1-6, with a tentative D call TRBD1 (6 bases). Germline CDR1 is LNHDA and CDR2 is SQIVND (reference sequence). This CDR3 is 16 amino acids long. The ends were cut back, 4 bases at V and 0 bases at J, with 10 bases in the middle. CDR3 protein: CASSTTGISYNSPLHF. The CDR3 nucleotides read TGTGCCAGTAGTACCACAGGGATCTCCTATAATTCACCCCTCCACTTT.

The chain carries TRBV28 and TRBJ2-3, with 7 nucleotides matching TRBD1. V dropped 6 bases and J dropped 1; count of bases not matched to a gene: 4. This CDR3 comprises 14 residues. Germline V gene sequence: CDR1 MDHEN, CDR2 SYDVKM. This CDR3 reads CASRTTGGTDTQYF. In DNA form, the CDR3 reads TGTGCCAGCAGGACTACAGGGGGCACAGATACGCAGTATTTT.

This chain joins TRBV7-8 and TRBJ2-2, with 9 nucleotides matching TRBD2. With V trimmed by 1 base and J by 6 bases, 6 bases remained unmatched. The CDR3 length is 16 residues. Germline CDR1 and CDR2: SGHVS and FQNEAQ. The CDR3 coding sequence is TGTGCCAGCAGCTTAGTTGGCGGGGGGGCACCCGGGGAGCTGTTTTTT. Its protein product is CASSLVGGGAPGELFF.

The chain couples TRBV7-2 to TRBJ2-6; D unresolved. Germline CDR1 SGHTA, CDR2 FQGNSA. The CDR3 is 17 amino acids. Trimming took off 0 bases at V and 0 bases at J, with 9 bases between the two ends. The CDR3 nucleotides are TGTGCCAGCAGCTTAGCGGTGCGGAGCTCTGGGGCCAACGTCCTGACTTTC. Encoded protein: CASSLAVRSSGANVLTF.

The rearrangement links TRBV19 to TRBJ2-7; 11 bases match TRBD2. This CDR3 contains 14 residues. Looked up from germline, CDR1 is LNHDA and CDR2 is SQIVND (reference sequence). The trim removed 9 bases at V and 5 bases at J, leaving 9 bases unmatched. This CDR3 is CASNTGTSGDEQYF. In nucleotides, the CDR3 is TGTGCCAGCAATACCGGGACTAGCGGAGACGAGCAGTACTTC.

This clone has only a few counts. This chain joins TRBV5-1 and TRBJ2-1; 8 bases are shared with TRBD1. V lost 4 bases and J lost 9; bases outside the gene matches: 9. Per the germline V gene, CDR1 is SGHRS and CDR2 is YFSETQ. The CDR3 runs to 14 residues. In DNA form, the CDR3 reads TGCGCCAGCAGCGCGGGACAGGTTGACAGTGAGCAGTTCTTC. The encoded protein is CASSAGQVDSEQFF.

The chain combines TRBV6-5 with TRBJ1-6, with 8 bases that match TRBD1. The CDR3 covers 13 residues. V shed 4 bases and J 7 bases; nucleotides not matched to a gene: 0. Germline V lookup: CDR1 MNHEY, CDR2 SVGAGI. CDR3 protein: CASSWTGNSPLHF. The DNA for the CDR3 is TGTGCCAGCAGTTGGACAGGGAATTCACCCCTCCACTTT.

The gene calls are TRBV25-1 and TRBJ2-3; 8 nucleotides align to TRBD1. Trimming took 6 bases from V and 2 from J; bases not matched to a gene: 1. Germline V CDR1 and CDR2: MGHDK, SYGVNS. The CDR3 consists of 13 residues. The CDR3, as DNA: TGTGCCAGCAGGGACAGGGCCACAGATACGCAGTATTTT. Residues: CASRDRATDTQYF.

CDR3 DNA: TGTGCCAGCAGCTTAGCCACAGGGGTCACTGGCATGGATGGCTACACCTTC. It codes for CASSLATGVTGMDGYTF. The chain has TRBV11-2 and TRBJ1-2; 7 nucleotides match TRBD1. The CDR3 spans 17 residues. From germline, CDR1 is SGHAT and CDR2 FQNNGV. V trimming: 1 base; J trimming: 6 bases; junction bases outside the gene matches: 14.

For this clone: Other DNA sequences in this specimen translate into the identical CDR3. This chain uses TRBV5-1 with TRBJ2-7; 7 nucleotides match TRBD2. The CDR3 is 17 residues long. Trimming at V came to 0 bases and at J to 0 bases, leaving 9 bases not matched to a gene. Germline V gene sequence: CDR1 SGHRS, CDR2 YFSETQ. Here the CDR3 DNA reads TGCGCCAGCAGCTTGGGGCCCGAGGCGGGGGACTCCTACGAGCAGTACTTC. Protein: CASSLGPEAGDSYEQYF. The whole variable domain, remainder taken from reference TRBV5-1 and TRBJ2-7, is KAGVTQTPRYLIKTRGQQVTLSCSPISGHRSVSWYQQTPGQGLQFLFEYFSETQRNKGNFPGRFSGRQFSNSRSEMNVSTLELGDSALYLCASSLGPEAGDSYEQYFGPGTRLTVT.

The chain recombines TRBV27 with TRBJ1-1, with 11 bases that match TRBD1. The CDR3 covers 16 residues. Looked up from germline, CDR1 is MNHEY and CDR2 is SMNVEV (reference sequence). The trim removed 6 bases at V and 5 bases at J, leaving 11 bases unmatched. The CDR3 is CASSHWTGGAGTEAFF. The CDR3 region has the DNA TGTGCCAGCAGCCACTGGACAGGGGGCGCGGGGACTGAAGCTTTCTTT.

This clone was seen only a few times. This chain links TRBV6-1 with TRBJ1-2, with D tentatively TRBD1 (5 bases). Germline V gene lookup returns CDR1 MNHNS and CDR2 SASEGT. The CDR3 spans 14 residues. V lost 2 bases and J lost 10, with 17 bases in between. This CDR3 is CASSENRDRTHYTF. The CDR3 nucleotides are TGTGCCAGCAGTGAAAATCGAGACAGAACCCACTACACCTTC.

This clone showed up just a few times. V and J are TRBV4-2 and TRBJ1-2; 7 nucleotides match TRBD1. This CDR3 comprises 15 residues. V gave up 2 bases and J gave up 7 bases; unmatched junction bases: 10. Germline CDR1 is LGHNA and CDR2 is YNFKEQ. In DNA form, the CDR3 reads TGTGCCAGCAGCCAACGAATAGACAGGGTTAGTGGCTACACCTTC. Its protein product is CASSQRIDRVSGYTF.

The CDR3 nucleotides are TGTGCCAGCAGCTTAACAGGGGCGCAGACCCAGTACTTC. Its translation is CASSLTGAQTQYF. The chain is built from TRBV5-4 and TRBJ2-5; 7 bases are a match to TRBD1. Germline CDR1 SGHNT, CDR2 YYREEE (reference sequence). V lost 2 bases to trimming and J lost 6 bases; unmatched junction nucleotides: 4. This CDR3 has 13 amino acids. Drawing the rest from reference TRBV5-4 and TRBJ2-5, the complete variable domain is ETGVTQSPTHLIKTRGQQVTLRCSSQSGHNTVSWYQQALGQGPQFIFQYYREEENGRGNFPPRFSGLQFPNYSSELNVNALELDDSALYLCASSLTGAQTQYFGPGTRLLVL.

The J gene is TRBJ2-7, the V gene TRBV28; 9 bases agree with TRBD1. The V gene's germline CDR1 is MDHEN and CDR2 SYDVKM. Trimming at V came to 4 bases and at J to 4 bases, leaving 8 bases not matched to a gene. This CDR3 is built from 15 residues. The CDR3 nucleotides read TGTGCCAGCAGTTCCCTAGGGACAGGGCTTTACGAGCAGTACTTC. It codes for CASSSLGTGLYEQYF.

The J gene is TRBJ1-6, the V gene TRBV7-8; no reliable D call. The germline gives CDR1 SGHVS, CDR2 FQNEAQ. The V gene lost 0 bases and the J gene lost 8 bases, with 5 bases spanning the gap. This CDR3 region has 13 residues. The CDR3 sequence is CASSLAVDSPLHF. CDR3 DNA: TGTGCCAGCAGCTTAGCGGTAGATTCACCCCTCCACTTT.

The chain recombines TRBV15 with TRBJ2-1, with D perhaps TRBD1 (5 bases). The germline gives CDR1 LNHNV, CDR2 YYDKDF (reference sequence). V dropped 3 bases and J dropped 6 bases, with 9 bases sitting between them. The CDR3 loop spans 13 amino acids. The CDR3 sequence: CATSRGLSNEQFF. The CDR3 region has the DNA TGTGCCACCAGCAGGGGGCTAAGCAATGAGCAGTTCTTC.

This CDR3 reads CAGTKTGGMNTEAFF. DNA for the CDR3: TGTGCCGGAACCAAGACAGGGGGAATGAACACTGAAGCTTTCTTT. The V and J genes are TRBV2 and TRBJ1-1, with 9 positions matching TRBD1. V lost 11 bases and J lost 0; bases outside the gene matches: 10. Germline V lookup: CDR1 SNHLY, CDR2 FYNNEI. The CDR3 is 15 residues long. Combining the CDR3 with reference TRBV2 and TRBJ1-1 gives the whole variable domain EPEVTQTPSHQVTQMGQEVILRCVPISNHLYFYWYRQILGQKVEFLVSFYNNEISEKSEIFDDQFSVERPDGSNFTLKIRSTKLEDSAMYFCAGTKTGGMNTEAFFGQGTRLTVV.

The chain uses TRBV13 and TRBJ2-2; D not certain. CDR1 PRHDT and CDR2 FYEKMQ come from the germline V gene (reference sequence). This CDR3 spans 13 amino acids. The V and J ends lost 3 bases and 8 bases respectively, with 10 bases between them. The chain's CDR3 is CASSFAQWGELFF. DNA for the CDR3: TGTGCCAGCAGCTTCGCCCAGTGGGGGGAGCTGTTTTTT.

V is TRBV10-3 and J is TRBJ1-1; D may be TRBD1 (5 bases). Deletions cut 3 bases from V and 7 bases from J, with 15 bases between. The CDR3 has 14 amino acids. The germline CDR1 and CDR2 sequences are ENHRY and SYGVKD. Here the CDR3 DNA reads TGTGCCATCAGTGATGGCAGGGTTGGTATTGAAGCTTTCTTT. Its protein product is CAISDGRVGIEAFF.

The V and J genes are TRBV19 and TRBJ1-5, with D possibly TRBD1 on 5 matching bases. Germline V lookup: CDR1 LNHDA, CDR2 SQIVND (reference sequence). V was cut by 1 base and J by 3 bases, with 10 bases left in between. The CDR3 length is 15 residues. CDR3 DNA sequence: TGTGCCAGTAGTATAGCGTCCAGGGACAATCAGCCCCAGCATTTT. Its translation: CASSIASRDNQPQHF.

The genes are TRBV15 and TRBJ1-4; 7 bases fit TRBD1. In germline, CDR1 is LNHNV, CDR2 YYDKDF (reference sequence). The V and J ends lost 4 bases and 2 bases, in that order; junction bases with no gene match: 7. The CDR3 is made up of 16 amino acids. CDR3 sequence: CATSTERGGTNEKLFF. The CDR3 nucleotides read TGTGCCACCAGCACCGAGCGAGGGGGCACTAATGAAAAACTGTTTTTT.

This sequence joins TRBV6-1 and TRBJ2-3, with 8 nucleotides matching TRBD1. The germline V gene encodes CDR1 MNHNS and CDR2 SASEGT. There are 15 residues in the CDR3. J was trimmed by 4 bases and V by 6 bases; bases with no gene match: 9. Here the CDR3 DNA reads TGTGCCAGCAGGGCCGGGACAGGAGGGCCAGATACGCAGTATTTT. It is translated as CASRAGTGGPDTQYF.